This T cell receptor beta chain derives from a study of T cells in Graves' hyperthyroidism and ophthalmopathy. Ten or more counts support this clonotype. Its antigen is still unknown. Whole-study findings and limits: In validation, the model predicted ophthalmopathy. These predictions came a median approximately six months before onset. Most expanded thyroid clonotypes above 0.001 recurred in blood. Separation of ophthalmopathy from stable hyperthyroidism was achieved by a 13 V-J model.

The germline V gene encodes CDR1 DFQATT and CDR2 SNEGSKA (reference sequence). The CDR3 runs 15 residues. V was trimmed by 3 bases and J by 0 bases, leaving 11 bases between them. This sample holds PBMCs from roughly 10 ml fresh peripheral blood. What was amplified from RNA transcripts were TCR beta CDR3 regions. The TCR CDR3 first-round RT-PCR relied on the HTBI primer set. TCRdb reprocessed the multiplex PCR reads via MiXCR and lists one record per CDR3 protein. This sample has hundreds of thousands of distinct CDR3 sequences, with about 14% found just once. The gene calls are TRBV20-1 and TRBJ2-2; TRBD2 is a possible D gene (6 bases). The sample comprised blood. This receptor was identified in a man between 18 and 35 years old with Graves' ophthalmopathy. The CDR3 sequence: CSASAGSANTGELFF. For the CDR3, the DNA is TGCAGTGCTAGTGCGGGGTCCGCGAACACCGGGGAGCTGTTTTTT.